The 13 T cell receptor beta chains below come from one sample, sequenced in a study of blood T cell repertoires in COVID-19. The protocol was immunoSEQ multiplex PCR, while the TCRdb copy is restricted to in-frame clones and leaves out a portion. The sample includes 90,000 or so clones, roughly 88% seen only once; the top ten take over 0.45%. Sequences were obtained from peripheral blood. These receptors all stem from a man between 60 and 75 years old with acute or convalescent COVID-19.

This clone has just one count. V is TRBV5-1 and J is TRBJ2-2; 14 bases agree with TRBD2. CDR3 length equals 16 residues. After removal of 4 bases from V and 5 bases from J, the junction contained 4 bases not matched to a gene. Germline V gene data show CDR1 as SGHRS and CDR2 as YFSETQ. The CDR3 loop is CASSLTSGRGTGELFF. The CDR3 DNA follows: TGCGCCAGCAGCCTGACTAGCGGGAGGGGGACCGGGGAGCTGTTTTTT.

The gene calls are TRBV12-5 and TRBJ1-5, with 10 bases identical to TRBD1. CDR1 and CDR2 (germline): LGHNT, FRNRAP. The ends lost 7 bases at V and 5 bases at J; junction bases unmatched: 8. This CDR3 spans 15 amino acids. The chain's CDR3 is CASVSTGQGDQPQHF. The CDR3 bases are TGTGCTAGTGTATCAACCGGACAGGGGGATCAGCCCCAGCATTTT.

The J gene is TRBJ2-7, the V gene TRBV7-9, with a weak D call TRBD2 (5 bases). The V end lost 4 bases, the J end lost 0 bases, and 10 bases lay between the germline ends. Germline lookup yields CDR1 SEHNR and CDR2 FQNEAQ (reference sequence). The CDR3 is 14 residues long. The CDR3 sequence: CASSYGLPSYEQYF. In DNA form, the CDR3 reads TGTGCCAGCAGCTACGGACTTCCCTCCTACGAGCAGTACTTC.

The DNA of the CDR3 is TGTGCCAGCAGCCAAGATCTCGACAGGGGGCTCGACTACAATGAGCAGTTCTTC. Residues: CASSQDLDRGLDYNEQFF. The chain employs TRBV3-1 (or the pseudogene TRBV3-2) and TRBJ2-1; TRBD1 agrees at 10 bases. V shed 0 bases, J shed 3 bases, and the junction held 8 bases outside the gene matches. Germline values: CDR1 LGHDT, CDR2 YNNKEL (reference sequence). The CDR3 is 18 residues long.

This chain connects TRBV7-2 to TRBJ2-7; a possible D gene is TRBD2 (6 bases). The germline gives CDR1 SGHTA, CDR2 FQGNSA. The CDR3 spans 16 residues. V was clipped by 0 bases and J by 0 bases, with 12 bases between them. CDR3: CASSLAAGGFSYEQYF. The CDR3 DNA reads as TGTGCCAGCAGCTTAGCCGCCGGGGGTTTCTCCTACGAGCAGTACTTC. Combining the CDR3 with reference TRBV7-2 and TRBJ2-7 gives the whole variable domain GAGVSQSPSNKVTEKGKDVELRCDPISGHTALYWYRQSLGQGLEFLIYFQGNSAPDKSGLPSDRFSAERTGGSVSTLTIQRTQQEDSAVYLCASSLAAGGFSYEQYFGPGTRLTVT.

The V call is TRBV19, the J call TRBJ2-5; D gene ambiguous. The CDR3 is 14 amino acids. Germline V gene data show CDR1 as LNHDA and CDR2 as SQIVND (reference sequence). Trimming stripped 8 bases from V and 1 base from J, with 14 bases between. The CDR3 sequence is CASRDPGIQETQYF. The CDR3 DNA follows: TGTGCCAGTCGTGATCCCGGTATCCAAGAGACCCAGTACTTC. Full variable domain (outside the CDR3, taken from reference TRBV19 and TRBJ2-5): DGGITQSPKYLFRKEGQNVTLSCEQNLNHDAMYWYRQDPGQGLRLIYYSQIVNDFQKGDIAEGYSVSREKKESFPLTVTSAQKNPTAFYLCASRDPGIQETQYFGPGTRLLVL.

V usage is TRBV12-3 or TRBV12-4 and J usage is TRBJ1-2, with D possibly being TRBD1 (6 bases). V dropped 6 bases and J dropped 2 bases, with 10 bases sitting between them. The CDR3 is made up of 13 amino acids. The CDR3 DNA sequence: TGTGCCAGCAGGCCAGGGGCCAACTATGGCTACACCTTC. Encoded protein: CASRPGANYGYTF.

The V gene is TRBV9, the J gene TRBJ2-1; tentative D call: TRBD2 (6 bases). Trimming cost V 3 bases and J 9 bases, with 16 bases left between them. The length of the CDR3 is 14 residues. CDR1 is SGDLS, CDR2 YYNGEE, per germline. The CDR3 spells CASSGWGGPGEQFF. The CDR3 DNA follows: TGTGCCAGCAGCGGATGGGGAGGACCGGGTGAGCAGTTCTTC.

This clone was observed a single time. V usage is TRBV28 and J usage is TRBJ1-6; weak D call: TRBD1 (5 bases). Germline values: CDR1 MDHEN, CDR2 SYDVKM. The V end was cut by 8 bases, the J end by 7 bases, with 18 bases between. The CDR3 spans 15 residues. The CDR3 reads CASQSRGTGNSPLHF. The CDR3 DNA reads TGTGCCAGCCAGAGCCGCGGGACGGGGAATTCACCCCTCCACTTT.

The chain carries TRBV18 and TRBJ2-3; 10 bases align to TRBD2. Germline V lookup: CDR1 KGHSH, CDR2 LQKENI. V lost 1 base, J lost 1 base, and 8 bases stayed unmatched. This CDR3 comprises 18 residues. The CDR3 DNA reads as TGTGCCAGCTCACCACGTTTGACTAGCGGGCGAGGCACAGATACGCAGTATTTT. Protein: CASSPRLTSGRGTDTQYF. The complete variable domain, with remaining parts taken from reference TRBV18 and TRBJ2-3, reads NAGVMQNPRHLVRRRGQEARLRCSPMKGHSHVYWYRQLPEEGLKFMVYLQKENIIDESGMPKERFSAEFPKEGPSILRIQQVVRGDSAAYFCASSPRLTSGRGTDTQYFGPGTRLTVL.

The rearrangement joins TRBV18 to TRBJ1-2, with TRBD1 matching over 8 bases. The CDR3 is made up of 15 amino acids. J lost 5 bases, V lost 0 bases, and 5 bases had no gene match. CDR1 is KGHSH, CDR2 LQKENI, per germline. CDR3 region: CASSPPRTGGYGYTF. The CDR3 nucleotides are TGTGCCAGCTCACCACCGCGTACAGGGGGTTATGGCTACACCTTC.

This clone was seen a few times. As DNA, the CDR3 is TGTGCCAGTAGTATAGAACTAGCGGGGGGGAATGAGCAGTTCTTC. This codes for CASSIELAGGNEQFF. The chain uses TRBV19 and TRBJ2-1; the match to TRBD2 covers 13 bases. The CDR3 runs 15 residues. J gave up 7 bases and V 0 bases, and 0 bases lay outside the gene matches. Per germline, CDR1 LNHDA and CDR2 SQIVND (reference sequence).

The chain has TRBV6-5 and TRBJ2-4, with TRBD2 identical over 7 bases. With V trimmed by 6 bases and J by 6 bases, 5 bases remained unmatched. CDR1 is MNHEY, CDR2 SVGAGI, per germline. The CDR3 totals 13 residues. CDR3 sequence reads: CASRTPGGNIQYF. The CDR3 coding sequence is TGTGCCAGCAGGACCCCGGGGGGAAACATTCAGTACTTC.